This T cell receptor beta chain was profiled in a study of CD8+CD57+ T cells in acquired aplastic anemia. Study-wide points: Patient and control CD8+ Simpson's diversity was not significantly different.

Those patients picked for sequencing had displayed CD8+CD57+ cell expansion on flow cytometry. The diagnosis in all patients was severe acquired aplastic anemia. The CDR3 length is 11 residues. The germline V and J ends were trimmed by 9 bases and 7 bases, with 10 bases remaining between them. CDR3 and TCR beta VDJ profiling relied on a genomic DNA template. TCRdb independently ran MiXCR on the reads; one entry per CDR3 protein. The top ten hold about 2.9% of the sample, which has approximately 150,000 distinct CDR3 sequences, approximately 44% seen once. This clonotype was seen many times. The antigen remains undetermined.

The V gene is TRBV12-3 or TRBV12-4, the J gene TRBJ2-1; weak D call: TRBD2 (5 bases). The TCR sequence derives from a human donor with aplastic anemia. Sequenced sample: sorted CD4+, CD8+, or CD8+CD57+ T cells (not recorded which) from PBMCs. The CDR3 DNA follows: TGTGCCAGTCGAACTAGAAATGAGCAGTTCTTC. Encoded protein: CASRTRNEQFF.